This T cell receptor (beta chain) was obtained from a study of early T cells in non-severe SARS-CoV-2 infection (dated by TCRdb to about 2021). Regarding the study in general: Bulk RNA from unsorted whole blood was used for TCR sequencing, so alpha and beta chains could not be paired. Beyond this particular receptor, the publication reports: VDJdb matching was skewed toward anti-spike CD8 responses and likely underestimated virus-specific expansions by missing private and CD4 specificities.

The library was built by means of 5' RACE. Sequencing took place on a NextSeq 500. The TCR library protocol attached unique molecular identifiers to individual cDNA molecules to correct for sequencing error and PCR bias. TCR alpha and beta chains were both sequenced, and the abundances of alpha and beta sequences in each sample were closely correlated with each other. The authors' analysis ran thus. Decombinator V4 was used to annotate TCR sequences for V gene, J gene and CDR3. Expanded TCRs were defined as changing significantly between any two time points under a Poisson model with p below 0.0001. TCR abundances were normalised to the total number of TCRs sequenced in each sample and reported as counts per million. MAIT TCRs were defined by TRAV1-2 paired with TRAJ12, TRAJ20 or TRAJ33, and iNKT TCRs by TRAV10 paired with TRAJ18. VDJdb, accessed 1 November 2021, was searched for CMV, EBV and SARS-CoV-2 annotated TCRs, with TCRs annotated for multiple antigens excluded. TCRdb applied fastp at Q25 and MiXCR to the public reads, then kept only in-frame beta chains. Every entry covers one CDR3 protein and lists the most common genes and DNA from its rows. TCRdb's processing, not the study's, gives the V and J calls here. The table for this sample lists around 48,000 distinct CDR3 sequences; approximately 13% of them were counted only once. Clones ranked in the top ten supply 10% of the sample.

This was a case-control study nested in a cohort of healthcare workers in London, UK, who had nasopharyngeal swab PCR tests and blood samples taken every week. Healthcare workers were recruited during the week of the UK lockdown, between 23 and 31 March 2020, and followed weekly for up to about 15 weeks. CDR1 MDHEN and CDR2 SYDVKM are derived from the germline V gene. V lost 5 bases and J lost 7 bases; the stretch between them is 24 bases long. The CDR3, cysteine through phenylalanine, is 16 amino acids long. Only the CDR3 DNA is retained, 48 bases long and in frame from the first base. A note on this clonotype: Its cognate antigen has yet to be identified. Per-nucleotide qualities are absent, and no much larger clonotype sits a single base away.

Material for sequencing was whole blood. The chain uses TRBV28 and TRBJ2-7; no D segment can be confidently identified. The TCR originated in an adult who was a healthcare worker with PCR-confirmed SARS-CoV-2 infection or an uninfected control (not recorded which). The CDR3 region has the sequence CASSPSFSAAVREQYF. The DNA is TGTGCCAGCAGTCCCTCCTTCTCGGCTGCCGTTAGAGAGCAGTACTTC.